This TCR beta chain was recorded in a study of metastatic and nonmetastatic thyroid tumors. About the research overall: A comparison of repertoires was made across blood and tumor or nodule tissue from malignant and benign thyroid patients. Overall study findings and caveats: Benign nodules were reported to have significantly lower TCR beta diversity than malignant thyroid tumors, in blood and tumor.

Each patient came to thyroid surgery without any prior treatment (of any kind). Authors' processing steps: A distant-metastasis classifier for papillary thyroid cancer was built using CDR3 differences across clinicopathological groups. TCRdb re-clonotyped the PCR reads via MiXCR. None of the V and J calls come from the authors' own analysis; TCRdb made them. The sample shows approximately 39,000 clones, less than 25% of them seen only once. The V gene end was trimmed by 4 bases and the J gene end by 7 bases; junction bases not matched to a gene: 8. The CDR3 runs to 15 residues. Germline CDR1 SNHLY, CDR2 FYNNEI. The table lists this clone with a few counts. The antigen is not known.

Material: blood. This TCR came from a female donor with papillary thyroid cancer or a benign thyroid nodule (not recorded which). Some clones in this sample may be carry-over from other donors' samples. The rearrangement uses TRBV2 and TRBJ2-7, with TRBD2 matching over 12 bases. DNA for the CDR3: TGTGCCAGCAGTGGACGACTAGCGGGAGTGGGGGAGCAGTACTTC. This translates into CASSGRLAGVGEQYF.